Shown below are 12 T cell receptor beta chains from a single sample sequenced in a study of T cell changes during pregnancy in multiple sclerosis. Produced via immunoSEQ multiplex PCR; TCRdb's table is partial and in-frame only. The sample carries tens of thousands of clones, 80% to 95% recorded once. Source: peripheral blood, taken in the third trimester of pregnancy. These receptors all stem from a female donor in good health, enrolled as a control in a pregnancy study.

The V and J genes are TRBV7-9 and TRBJ2-4; possible D gene TRBD1, 5 bases. Trimming pared 5 bases from V and 6 bases from J, leaving 26 bases between. CDR3 length: 18 residues. The germline CDR1 and CDR2 sequences are SEHNR and FQNEAQ (reference sequence). Written as DNA, the CDR3 is TGTGCCAGCAGCGGAACAGGAGACAGAAAGGGGTCAATAAACATTCAGTACTTC. This gives the protein CASSGTGDRKGSINIQYF.

This chain links TRBV27 with TRBJ2-2; the match to TRBD1 covers 7 bases. Trimming cost V 5 bases and J 0 bases; bases outside gene matches: 6. Per germline, CDR1 MNHEY and CDR2 SMNVEV (reference sequence). The length of the CDR3 is 16 residues. CDR3 DNA: TGTGCCAGCAGTCGCGGTGGGACAGCGAACACCGGGGAGCTGTTTTTT. It encodes CASSRGGTANTGELFF.

The chain recombines TRBV11-2 with TRBJ2-3; 12 bases align to TRBD2. With V trimmed by 5 bases and J by 5 bases, 5 bases remained unmatched. This CDR3 has 15 residues. Germline values: CDR1 SGHAT, CDR2 FQNNGV. CDR3 in amino acids: CASSGLAGGRDTQYF. As DNA, the CDR3 is TGTGCCAGCAGCGGCCTAGCGGGGGGGCGAGATACGCAGTATTTT.

The gene calls are TRBV28 and TRBJ2-7; 7 bases map to TRBD2. Germline V lookup: CDR1 MDHEN, CDR2 SYDVKM. This CDR3 has 13 residues. V was pared by 8 bases and J by 5 bases, with 9 bases of the junction left unmatched. The CDR3 protein is CASGGGGRDEQYF. The CDR3 nucleotides read TGTGCCAGCGGGGGGGGAGGGAGGGACGAGCAGTACTTC.

This clone was counted between two and nine times. The chain is built from TRBV30 and TRBJ1-1; 7 bases are shared with TRBD1. J was trimmed by 5 bases and V by 4 bases; bases with no gene match: 7. Germline V gene lookup returns CDR1 GTSNPN and CDR2 SVGIG (reference sequence). This CDR3 has 13 residues. For the CDR3, the DNA is TGTGCCTGGAACAGGGGAGGTTTGACTGAAGCTTTCTTT. Amino acids: CAWNRGGLTEAFF.

The chain joins TRBV29-1 to TRBJ1-1; 9 nucleotides align to TRBD1. The CDR3 is 16 residues long. Germline V gene lookup returns CDR1 SQVTM and CDR2 ANQGSEA. V lost 4 bases and J lost 1; bases outside the gene matches: 10. The DNA for the CDR3 is TGCAGCGTTGCGGGGGGGGACAGGGAAACGAACACTGAAGCTTTCTTT. This translates into CSVAGGDRETNTEAFF.

The V gene is TRBV10-3, the J gene TRBJ2-7, with D possibly being TRBD2 (6 bases). V lost 2 bases and J 1 base, leaving 12 bases between the germline ends. The CDR3 runs 15 residues. Germline values: CDR1 ENHRY, CDR2 SYGVKD. The CDR3 nucleotides are TGTGCCATCAGTGAGAGGTGGGAGGTTTCCTACGAGCAGTACTTC. The encoded protein is CAISERWEVSYEQYF.

The chain links TRBV6-5 to TRBJ1-2, with 9 bases aligning to TRBD1. This CDR3 is 16 amino acids long. Trimming took 2 bases from V and 4 from J; bases not matched to a gene: 8. CDR1 and CDR2 (germline): MNHEY, SVGAGI. The CDR3: CASSYSQGQGRYGYTF. CDR3 DNA sequence: TGTGCCAGCAGTTACAGCCAGGGACAGGGTCGCTATGGCTACACCTTC.

This chain uses TRBV5-1 with TRBJ1-1; perhaps TRBD1 as D (6 bases). Germline-derived CDR1 and CDR2 are SGHRS and YFSETQ. The length of the CDR3 is 14 residues. Trimming left V 2 bases short and J 3 bases short, with 11 bases between. For the CDR3, the DNA is TGCGCCAGCAGCTTCCAGGGGAGCGACACTGAAGCTTTCTTT. The encoded protein is CASSFQGSDTEAFF.

This clone showed up just once. The chain carries TRBV19 and TRBJ2-2; D gene ambiguous. Germline values: CDR1 LNHDA, CDR2 SQIVND (reference sequence). This CDR3 region has 11 residues. Trimming cost V 8 bases and J 5 bases, with 6 bases left between them. The CDR3 here is CASFRTGELFF. For the CDR3, the DNA is TGTGCCAGTTTTCGGACCGGGGAGCTGTTTTTT.

This chain joins TRBV15 and TRBJ2-3; 8 bases line up with TRBD2. V shed 0 bases and J 8 bases; nucleotides not matched to a gene: 19. Per germline, CDR1 LNHNV and CDR2 YYDKDF (reference sequence). This CDR3 is built from 19 residues. The CDR3 loop is CATSRDDILREGPLGTQYF. The CDR3 DNA follows: TGTGCCACCAGCAGAGATGATATATTACGGGAGGGCCCTCTCGGTACGCAGTATTTT. Using reference TRBV15 and TRBJ2-3 for the parts outside the CDR3, the full variable domain is DAMVIQNPRYQVTQFGKPVTLSCSQTLNHNVMYWYQQKSSQAPKLLFHYYDKDFNNEADTPDNFQSRRPNTSFCFLDIRSPGLGDTAMYLCATSRDDILREGPLGTQYFGPGTRLTVL.

This clone was counted between two and nine times. The V and J genes are TRBV5-1 and TRBJ2-4; the D gene is possibly TRBD1 (5 bases). The CDR3 is made up of 15 amino acids. Germline V CDR1 and CDR2: SGHRS, YFSETQ. Trimming shortened V by 10 bases and J by 1 base, and 18 bases separated the two germline ends. The CDR3 loop is CAQEFSGKAKNIQYF. The DNA of the CDR3 is TGCGCCCAGGAGTTTTCAGGGAAGGCCAAAAACATTCAGTACTTC.